Presented here are 20 T cell receptor beta chains from one specimen sequenced in a study of T cells in Graves' hyperthyroidism and ophthalmopathy. RNA transcripts were the template for amplifying TCR beta CDR3 regions. HTBI primers drove first-round RT-PCR of the TCR CDR3. TCRdb fed the multiplex PCR reads into MiXCR, producing one record per CDR3 protein. The repertoire holds approximately 510,000 distinct CDR3 sequences, with 40% to 55% as singletons. Sequences were obtained from peripheral blood or thyroid tissue (not recorded which). Receptors originate from an adult woman with Graves' disease, either hyperthyroidism or ophthalmopathy (not recorded which).

This clonotype was seen many times. The V call is TRBV19, the J call TRBJ2-2, with D unresolved. Trimming stripped 5 bases from V and 7 bases from J, with 20 bases between. The CDR3 has 16 residues. CDR1 and CDR2 (germline): LNHDA, SQIVND (reference sequence). CDR3 sequence reads: CASSARTSNFNGELFF. CDR3 bases: TGTGCCAGTAGTGCTAGGACGAGTAATTTTAACGGGGAGCTGTTTTTT.

The count of this clonotype is one. The chain employs TRBV12-3 or TRBV12-4 and TRBJ1-1; TRBD1 might be the D (5 bases). Trimming took 7 bases from V and 4 from J, leaving 7 bases between them. The CDR3 covers 11 residues. The chain's CDR3 is CASKGITEAFF. In DNA form, the CDR3 reads TGTGCCAGCAAGGGGATCACTGAAGCTTTCTTT.

As concerns this clonotype: One base away lies a much larger clone, so this may be a sequencing read error. The rearrangement joins TRBV20-1 to TRBJ1-3; tentatively, D is TRBD1 (5 bases). Germline V gene data show CDR1 as DFQATT and CDR2 as SNEGSKA (reference sequence). This CDR3 region has 14 residues. The CDR3 DNA follows: TGCAGTGCTCCCATGCCCCGGAGGGGAAACACCGTATATTTT. Translated, it gives CSAPMPRRGNTVYF.

J is TRBJ2-5 and V is TRBV2; D possibly matches TRBD1 or TRBD2 (5 bases each). Germline loops: CDR1 SNHLY, CDR2 FYNNEI. Trimming removed 7 bases at V and 4 bases at J, with 13 bases between. The CDR3 loop spans 13 amino acids. CDR3 coding DNA: TGTGCCAGCAAGCAGGGCCGGGGAGAGACCCAGTACTTC. Its translation is CASKQGRGETQYF.

V is TRBV11-2 and J is TRBJ2-7, with D possibly being TRBD2 (6 bases). V lost 5 bases to trimming and J lost 4 bases, with 18 bases between them. The germline V gene encodes CDR1 SGHAT and CDR2 FQNNGV. The CDR3 covers 15 residues. The CDR3 coding sequence is TGTGCCAGCAGCCTATCGGACGGCGGAGGGTACGAGCAGTACTTC. Its protein product is CASSLSDGGGYEQYF. The variable domain in full, with the rest retrieved from reference TRBV11-2 and TRBJ2-7, is EAGVAQSPRYKIIEKRQSVAFWCNPISGHATLYWYQQILGQGPKLLIQFQNNGVVDDSQLPKDRFSAERLKGVDSTLKIQPAKLEDSAVYLCASSLSDGGGYEQYFGPGTRLTVT.

CDR3 loop: CASRGTGWNGYTF. CDR3 DNA sequence: TGTGCCAGCAGGGGGACAGGGTGGAATGGCTACACCTTC. This rearrangement joins TRBV2 to TRBJ1-2, with TRBD1 matching over 9 bases. CDR3 length: 13 residues. CDR1 is SNHLY, CDR2 FYNNEI, per germline. With V trimmed by 6 bases and J by 6 bases, 5 bases remained unmatched.

The chain combines TRBV29-1 with TRBJ1-1; possibly TRBD1 for D (6 bases). CDR3 length: 15 amino acids. Germline loops: CDR1 SQVTM, CDR2 ANQGSEA. Trimming stripped 5 bases from V and 1 base from J, with 17 bases between. The CDR3 protein is CSVRGSGGRNTEAFF. CDR3 sequence (DNA): TGCAGCGTTCGGGGATCCGGGGGCAGGAACACTGAAGCTTTCTTT.

The genes are TRBV7-2 and TRBJ1-1; 7 bases agree with TRBD1. The J segment lost 3 bases and the V segment lost 5 bases, leaving 9 bases of the junction unmatched. Looked up from germline, CDR1 is SGHTA and CDR2 is FQGNSA. The CDR3 is made up of 15 amino acids. CDR3 DNA sequence: TGTGCCAGCAGCCCGAGGACAGGTTCGTACACTGAAGCTTTCTTT. Translated, it gives CASSPRTGSYTEAFF. Full variable domain (remainder filled in from reference TRBV7-2 and TRBJ1-1): GAGVSQSPSNKVTEKGKDVELRCDPISGHTALYWYRQSLGQGLEFLIYFQGNSAPDKSGLPSDRFSAERTGGSVSTLTIQRTQQEDSAVYLCASSPRTGSYTEAFFGQGTRLTVV.

The rearrangement uses TRBV20-1 and TRBJ2-5, with 7 bases lining up with TRBD2. CDR1 DFQATT and CDR2 SNEGSKA come from the germline V gene (reference sequence). The ends lost 6 bases at V and 9 bases at J; junction bases unmatched: 22. The CDR3 is 16 residues long. The CDR3 is CSAPSGRDYGNQPQYF. The CDR3 DNA is TGCAGTGCCCCCTCGGGGAGGGATTATGGCAATCAGCCCCAGTACTTC.

In regard to this clonotype: At one of its ends the junction is not consistent with the germline gene, which may arise from a read error. This chain joins TRBV20-1 and TRBJ1-3; D unresolved. Germline V gene data show CDR1 as DFQATT and CDR2 as SNEGSKA (reference sequence). This CDR3 has 12 amino acids. CDR3 sequence (DNA): TGCAGTGCTAACCCCTCTGGGAACACCATATATTTT. Translation: CSANPSGNTIYF.

V and J are TRBV19 and TRBJ2-2, with a weak D call TRBD2 (6 bases). Germline V CDR1 and CDR2: LNHDA, SQIVND (reference sequence). This CDR3 has 15 residues. V was shortened by 5 bases and J by 4 bases, with 14 bases between the two germline ends. CDR3 bases: TGTGCCAGTAGTCTAACGGCGGGGTCCACCGGGGAGCTGTTTTTT. As protein: CASSLTAGSTGELFF.

About this clonotype: A clone one base away is much larger, so this may be a read error. The genes are TRBV10-3 and TRBJ1-2; TRBD1 might be the D (6 bases). Germline V lookup: CDR1 ENHRY, CDR2 SYGVKD. The CDR3 runs 13 residues. Trimming removed 5 bases at V and 5 bases at J, with 12 bases between. This chain's CDR3 is CAISTGSWYGYTF. The CDR3 DNA reads TGTGCCATCAGTACAGGGTCGTGGTATGGCTACACCTTC.

This clonotype has a handful of counts. The genes are TRBV10-3 and TRBJ2-7, with D hard to call. Looked up from germline, CDR1 is ENHRY and CDR2 is SYGVKD. Deletions cut 3 bases from V and 3 bases from J, with 6 bases between. CDR3 length: 12 residues. The CDR3 DNA follows: TGTGCCATCAGTGACACAATCTACGAGCAGTACTTC. This gives the protein CAISDTIYEQYF.

This clonotype was detected many times. The chain is built from TRBV29-1 and TRBJ1-1; 11 nucleotides line up with TRBD1. Trimming at V came to 6 bases and at J to 7 bases, leaving 10 bases not matched to a gene. Germline V CDR1 and CDR2: SQVTM, ANQGSEA. This CDR3 contains 14 residues. As DNA, the CDR3 is TGCAGCGTCGACTCAGGACAGGGGGCGGGTGAAGCTTTCTTT. Translating it yields CSVDSGQGAGEAFF.

This clonotype has ten or more counts. The gene calls are TRBV7-2 and TRBJ1-1, with D uncertain. V lost 1 base and J 3 bases, leaving 12 bases between the germline ends. The CDR3 sequence is 15 residues long. CDR1 SGHTA and CDR2 FQGNSA come from the germline V gene. In DNA, the CDR3 is TGTGCCAGCAGCTTAGTGCTGTCAGCCGACACTGAAGCTTTCTTT. Protein sequence: CASSLVLSADTEAFF.

This clonotype showed up many times. V is TRBV5-6 and J is TRBJ1-4, with D possibly matching TRBD1 (5 bases). Germline-derived CDR1 and CDR2 are SGHDT and YYEEEE. There are 16 residues in the CDR3. V lost 4 bases and J lost 4, with 17 bases in between. In nucleotides, the CDR3 is TGTGCCAGCAGCCGGGACGGAGGGAGGATTAATGAAAAACTGTTTTTT. It yields the protein CASSRDGGRINEKLFF.

This chain uses TRBV12-5 with TRBJ1-6; D is possibly TRBD1 (5 bases). The length of the CDR3 is 13 residues. CDR1 is LGHNT, CDR2 FRNRAP, per germline. CDR3 amino acids: CASTWDWESPLHF. The DNA for the CDR3 is TGTGCCAGCACTTGGGACTGGGAGTCACCCCTCCACTTT.

The V and J genes are TRBV11-2 and TRBJ1-6; the match to TRBD1 covers 7 bases. From germline, CDR1 is SGHAT and CDR2 FQNNGV. The CDR3 has 17 residues. With 6 bases clipped from V and 11 bases from J, the junction kept 19 bases outside the gene matches. In nucleotides, the CDR3 is TGTGCCAGCAGTGAACCCCGTACAGGGGCGGGTGGTCCACCCCTCCACTTT. It yields the protein CASSEPRTGAGGPPLHF.

This clonotype was observed at least ten times. V gene TRBV2 combines with J gene TRBJ1-5; 8 nucleotides agree with TRBD1. Germline V gene lookup returns CDR1 SNHLY and CDR2 FYNNEI. The CDR3 covers 14 residues. After removal of 5 bases from V and 4 bases from J, the junction contained 4 bases not matched to a gene. The DNA of the CDR3 is TGTGCCAGCAGTTCAGGGGGCCCGAATCAGCCCCAGCATTTT. This gives the protein CASSSGGPNQPQHF.

To note about this clonotype: Sequence at one end of the junction differs from germline and may be a read error. The rearrangement links TRBV7-9 to TRBJ2-5, with 10 bases aligning to TRBD2. The CDR3 length is 14 residues. The germline CDR1 and CDR2 sequences are SEHNR and FQNEAQ (reference sequence). CDR3 bases: TGTGTCAGCAGCTTAGCGGGAGGCCAAGAGACCCAGTACTTC. Amino acid sequence: CVSSLAGGQETQYF.